One sample yielded the 3 T cell receptor beta chains listed below, sequenced in a study of beta chain features in type 1 diabetes. Expressed TCRB transcripts were sequenced after all isolated RNA was converted to cDNA. The table came from immunoSEQ multiplex PCR; TCRdb's copy has only in-frame clones and leaves some out. The data contain approximately 140,000 clones, about 7.1% of them singletons. Material: central memory CD4+ T cells from blood. These receptors all stem from a young woman in good health.

V and J are TRBV23-1 and TRBJ2-2; 7 bases line up with TRBD1. TRBV23-1 is placed among ORFs of uncertain function. CDR3 length equals 14 residues. With 5 bases clipped from V and 4 bases from J, the junction kept 4 bases outside the gene matches. DNA of the CDR3: TGCGCCAGCAGTAGACAGGGTTCCACCGGGGAGCTGTTTTTT. It encodes CASSRQGSTGELFF.

V usage is TRBV30 and J usage is TRBJ2-5; D is undetermined. CDR3 size: 12 residues. Germline CDR1 GTSNPN, CDR2 SVGIG (reference sequence). Between the trimmed V and J ends, which lost 0 bases and 7 bases, there was a span of 9 bases. CDR3 in DNA: TGTGCCTGGAGTGTAACGGTTGTGACCCAGTACTTC. It translates to CAWSVTVVTQYF.

The chain links TRBV7-9 to TRBJ2-7; 9 positions match TRBD2. Germline V gives CDR1 SEHNR, CDR2 FQNEAQ (reference sequence). J lost 0 bases, V lost 3 bases, and 15 bases had no gene match. The CDR3 is 19 residues long. Here the CDR3 reads CASSLRTFAAGGSSYEQYF. In nucleotides, the CDR3 is TGTGCCAGCAGCTTGCGGACATTTGCCGCGGGAGGGAGCTCCTACGAGCAGTACTTC.